These 9 T cell receptor beta chains originate from one sample sequenced in a study of cytomegalovirus exposure and HLA in healthy donors. Researchers ran the PCR with 60 Vbeta and 13 Jbeta primers. Libraries were prepared by immunoSEQ multiplex PCR; TCRdb keeps only in-frame clonotypes and omits some of them. The sample yields 150,000 to 200,000 clones, around 79% seen once. Specimen: PBMCs. Every receptor here comes from a woman aged 50 to 65 in good health and CMV-seronegative.

V gene TRBV5-1 combines with J gene TRBJ1-1, with TRBD1 identical over 8 bases. Germline V gene data show CDR1 as SGHRS and CDR2 as YFSETQ. CDR3 length: 15 amino acids. V was clipped by 2 bases and J by 1 base; unmatched bases: 4. CDR3 in DNA: TGCGCCAGCAGCTTCTTAGGACAGGGGAACACTGAAGCTTTCTTT. This codes for CASSFLGQGNTEAFF.

This clone was detected once. V gene TRBV6-5 combines with J gene TRBJ1-2; D possibly corresponds to TRBD1 (5 bases). This CDR3 is built from 13 residues. The germline gives CDR1 MNHEY, CDR2 SVGAGI. V lost 8 bases and J 8 bases, leaving 18 bases between the germline ends. CDR3 loop: CASATGPGRGYTF. The CDR3 bases are TGTGCCAGCGCCACAGGCCCCGGGAGAGGCTACACCTTC.

The V call is TRBV6-5, the J call TRBJ1-1, with D maybe TRBD1 (5 bases). V was cut by 7 bases and J by 1 base, with 13 bases left in between. The CDR3 has 14 amino acids. In germline, CDR1 is MNHEY, CDR2 SVGAGI. The CDR3, as DNA: TGTGCCAGCACGCCTGTAGGACAGAACACTGAAGCTTTCTTT. This gives the protein CASTPVGQNTEAFF.

The V and J genes are TRBV28 and TRBJ2-2; D is unresolved. This CDR3 spans 14 amino acids. In germline, CDR1 is MDHEN, CDR2 SYDVKM. V was pared by 4 bases and J by 1 base, with 7 bases between. Written as DNA, the CDR3 is TGTGCCAGCAGTTCTCCCGGGAACACCGGGGAGCTGTTTTTT. This translates into CASSSPGNTGELFF.

The rearrangement joins TRBV29-1 to TRBJ1-1; 10 nucleotides align to TRBD1. The CDR3 length is 12 residues. V trimming: 4 bases; J trimming: 8 bases; junction bases outside the gene matches: 4. Germline V gene lookup returns CDR1 SQVTM and CDR2 ANQGSEA. The CDR3 loop reads CSVAGTGDEAFF. CDR3 nucleotides: TGCAGCGTTGCCGGGACAGGGGACGAAGCTTTCTTT.

The CDR3 coding sequence is TGCGCCAGACTTAGGACAACCGACGGCGAAGCTTTCTTT. Translated, it gives CARLRTTDGEAFF. The chain carries TRBV23-1 and TRBJ1-1; a possible D gene is TRBD1 (5 bases). TRBV23-1 is assigned to the ORF class and has an uncertain function. This CDR3 has 13 amino acids. Trimming stripped 9 bases from V and 8 bases from J, with 19 bases between.

The V call is TRBV11-3, the J call TRBJ2-3, with 11 bases fitting TRBD2. Germline values: CDR1 SGHNT, CDR2 YENEEA. Trimming removed 8 bases from V and 2 bases from J; junction bases left unmatched: 6. The CDR3 sequence is 15 residues long. For the CDR3, the DNA is TGTGCCAGCTCTAGCGGGGGGCCAGTCACAGATACGCAGTATTTT. It specifies CASSSGGPVTDTQYF.

This clone has more than one count but fewer than ten. The chain carries TRBV9 and TRBJ2-6, with TRBD1 matching 7 bases. The CDR3 runs 19 residues. Germline V gene sequence: CDR1 SGDLS, CDR2 YYNGEE. V lost 4 bases and J lost 0; bases outside the gene matches: 13. The CDR3: CASSSRGGFTSSGANVLTF. CDR3 DNA sequence: TGTGCCAGCAGCTCGAGAGGGGGCTTCACGTCCTCTGGGGCCAACGTCCTGACTTTC.

The chain uses TRBV27 and TRBJ1-5; a weak D match, TRBD1 (6 bases). Germline lookup yields CDR1 MNHEY and CDR2 SMNVEV (reference sequence). The ends were cut back, 5 bases at V and 5 bases at J, with 19 bases in the middle. This CDR3 has 16 amino acids. CDR3: CASSTPPDRKDQPQHF. The CDR3 bases are TGTGCCAGCAGTACTCCTCCGGACAGAAAGGATCAGCCCCAGCATTTT.